These T cell receptor beta chains were read from a single sample in a study of blood T cell repertoires in COVID-19. This table comes from immunoSEQ multiplex PCR, and its TCRdb copy is limited to in-frame clones, with some not included. The profile shows 150,000 to 200,000 clones, over 70% of them singletons. Sequencing input: PBMCs or T cells enriched from blood (not recorded which). These receptor sequences come from a woman aged 50 to 65 in a cohort exposed to, infected with or recovered from COVID-19 (not recorded which). CDR3s include the opening cysteine and the closing phenylalanine or tryptophan. Each record gives: J gene, D gene, V gene, clone size, CDR3 length, CDR3 protein, CDR3 DNA. D genes are given only for firm matches. Size is omitted from some rows. Given values are once, few, many or a class for expanded clones.

TRBJ2-1,-,TRBV11-3,few,15,CASSLAPSRGDEQFF,TGTGCCAGCAGCTTAGCCCCCTCCAGGGGCGATGAGCAGTTCTTC
TRBJ2-5,-,TRBV19,-,13,CASSQGRYETQYF,TGTGCCAGTTCACAGGGAAGATATGAGACCCAGTACTTC
TRBJ2-7,TRBD1,TRBV28,-,14,CASEPPGQSYEQYF,TGTGCCAGCGAACCCCCGGGACAGTCCTACGAGCAGTACTTC
TRBJ2-1,TRBD2,TRBV18,-,18,CASSPVKDRRGDYNEQFF,TGTGCCAGCTCACCAGTAAAGGATAGGCGGGGGGACTACAATGAGCAGTTCTTC
TRBJ2-2,-,TRBV29-1,-,12,CSVMGGGGELFF,TGCAGCGTGATGGGCGGAGGCGGGGAGCTGTTTTTT
TRBJ2-5,TRBD1,TRBV24-1,-,16,CATSDFPGQGWETQYF,TGTGCCACCAGTGATTTCCCGGGACAGGGGTGGGAGACCCAGTACTTC
TRBJ2-3,TRBD2,TRBV13,many,14,CASRDAGEGGTQYF,TGTGCCAGCAGGGATGCGGGAGAAGGAGGAACGCAGTATTTT
TRBJ2-1,-,TRBV6-5,-,13,CAIAEEGHNEQFF,TGTGCCATCGCGGAGGAGGGCCACAATGAGCAGTTCTTC
TRBJ2-1,-,TRBV18,-,14,CASSTTSGYNEQFF,TGTGCCAGCTCAACCACATCAGGCTACAATGAGCAGTTCTTC
TRBJ1-4,TRBD1,TRBV7-9,-,17,CASSHQGQGLLNEKLFF,TGTGCCAGCAGCCACCAGGGACAGGGCCTCCTTAATGAAAAACTGTTTTTT
TRBJ1-3,TRBD1,TRBV19,-,17,CASSHDLTGGIGNTIYF,TGTGCCAGTAGTCACGACCTGACAGGGGGCATCGGAAACACCATATATTTT
TRBJ1-2,-,TRBV6-2/TRBV6-3,-,14,CASSYERRNYGYTF,TGTGCCAGCAGTTACGAGAGGCGTAATTATGGCTACACCTTC
TRBJ1-2,TRBD1,TRBV28,once,15,CASSPRTGGSYGYTF,TGTGCCAGCAGTCCGCGGACAGGGGGCAGCTATGGCTACACCTTC
TRBJ2-3,-,TRBV29-1,-,12,CSVESGTDTQYF,TGCAGCGTTGAATCCGGCACAGATACGCAGTATTTT
TRBJ2-1,-,TRBV7-9,-,14,CASSVTGLITEQFF,TGTGCCAGCAGCGTAACGGGATTGATTACGGAGCAGTTCTTC
TRBJ2-7,TRBD1,TRBV6-5,-,15,CASSLRDRGPYEQYF,TGTGCCAGCAGTTTACGAGACAGGGGGCCCTACGAGCAGTACTTC
TRBJ2-1,TRBD2,TRBV9,once,15,CASSDPGLAGREQFF,TGTGCCAGCAGCGACCCGGGACTAGCGGGACGAGAGCAGTTCTTC
TRBJ2-3,TRBD2,TRBV30,-,14,CAWSSGGSTDTQYF,TGTGCCTGGAGTTCGGGGGGGAGCACAGATACGCAGTATTTT
TRBJ1-3,-,TRBV7-3,-,15,CASSLGPFSGNTIYF,TGTGCCAGCAGCTTAGGCCCCTTCTCTGGAAACACCATATATTTT
TRBJ2-2,TRBD1,TRBV5-1,-,14,CASSFDRGDGELFF,TGCGCCAGCAGCTTTGACAGGGGTGACGGGGAGCTGTTTTTT
TRBJ1-1,-,TRBV11-1,-,12,CASSPQLSGAFF,TGTGCCAGCAGCCCGCAATTGAGTGGAGCTTTCTTT
TRBJ2-5,TRBD1,TRBV6-5,few,13,CASRTGIWETQYF,TGTGCCAGCAGGACAGGGATTTGGGAGACCCAGTACTTC
TRBJ2-4,TRBD1,TRBV5-6,-,13,CASSLRTGGAEYF,TGTGCCAGCAGCCTACGGACAGGGGGCGCCGAGTACTTC
TRBJ1-2,-,TRBV5-5,-,15,CASSLLGAWDYGYTF,TGTGCCAGCAGCTTGCTGGGGGCGTGGGACTATGGCTACACCTTC
TRBJ1-1,TRBD1,TRBV7-8,-,14,CASTDRTGMTEAFF,TGTGCCAGCACCGATCGGACAGGGATGACTGAAGCTTTCTTT
TRBJ1-3,-,TRBV7-6,-,13,CASSPGGGNTIYF,TGTGCCAGCAGCCCCGGGGGGGGAAACACCATATATTTT
TRBJ2-7,-,TRBV10-2,few,14,CASRDSGSPYEQYF,TGCGCCAGCAGAGACTCAGGGTCCCCCTACGAGCAGTACTTC
TRBJ2-7,TRBD1,TRBV5-6,-,14,CASSWGQPRDEQYF,TGTGCCAGCAGCTGGGGACAGCCCCGCGACGAGCAATACTTC
TRBJ1-3,TRBD1,TRBV25-1,-,15,CASSEQGASGNTIYF,TGTGCCAGCAGTGAACAGGGGGCCTCTGGAAACACCATATATTTT
TRBJ2-7,-,TRBV18,-,13,CASSPGRDYEQYF,TGTGCCAGCTCACCGGGCAGGGACTACGAGCAGTACTTC
TRBJ1-2,-,TRBV5-1,few,13,CASSLAGGYGYTF,TGCGCCAGCAGCTTGGCCGGCGGCTATGGCTACACCTTC
TRBJ2-5,-,TRBV9,-,14,CASSPRTEQETQYF,TGTGCCAGCAGCCCGCGGACAGAGCAAGAGACCCAGTACTTC
TRBJ2-5,TRBD2,TRBV6-2/TRBV6-3,-,16,CASSYDSGGPQETQYF,TGTGCCAGCAGTTACGATAGCGGGGGACCCCAAGAGACCCAGTACTTC
TRBJ1-2,-,TRBV6-6,-,15,CASSPDRLTNYGYTF,TGTGCCAGCAGTCCAGACAGACTGACTAACTATGGCTACACCTTC
TRBJ2-2,TRBD2,TRBV7-3,-,15,CASSLAGGPAGELFF,TGTGCCAGCAGCTTAGCGGGAGGGCCGGCCGGGGAGCTGTTTTTT
TRBJ1-1,-,TRBV24-1,few,14,CATSDSGGRTEAFF,TGTGCCACCAGTGATTCGGGGGGCCGCACTGAAGCTTTCTTT
TRBJ2-5,TRBD1,TRBV24-1,-,15,CATSDFDRGWETQYF,TGTGCCACCAGTGATTTCGACAGGGGCTGGGAGACCCAGTACTTC
TRBJ1-5,TRBD1,TRBV19,-,15,CASSITGGWGQPQHF,TGTGCCAGTAGTATCACAGGGGGCTGGGGACAGCCCCAGCATTTT
TRBJ2-7,TRBD1,TRBV7-2,few,17,CASSLGGQQGSSYEQYF,TGTGCCAGCAGCTTAGGGGGCCAACAGGGGAGCTCCTACGAGCAGTACTTC
TRBJ1-1,TRBD1,TRBV7-6,-,17,CASSLNRRGQVNTEAFF,TGTGCCAGCAGCCTAAATCGGCGTGGACAGGTGAACACTGAAGCTTTCTTT
TRBJ1-4,TRBD1,TRBV7-8,-,15,CASSRSGTGDEKLFF,TGTGCCAGCAGCAGATCCGGGACAGGGGATGAAAAACTGTTTTTT
TRBJ1-6,-,TRBV2,-,14,CASKIGENNSPLHF,TGTGCCAGCAAAATTGGGGAGAATAATTCACCCCTCCACTTT
TRBJ1-2,TRBD1,TRBV5-1,-,15,CASSLDGTGGIRYTF,TGCGCCAGCAGCCTTGATGGGACAGGGGGAATTCGCTACACCTTC
TRBJ1-3,TRBD1,TRBV6-5,-,14,CASSETGTGNTIYF,TGTGCCAGCAGCGAGACAGGGACTGGAAACACCATATATTTT
TRBJ2-5,TRBD2,TRBV5-1,-,14,CASSATSGGSAPHF,TGCGCCAGCAGCGCTACTAGCGGGGGGTCGGCCCCGCACTTC
TRBJ2-5,-,TRBV24-1,-,14,CATSDGLTQETQYF,TGTGCCACCAGTGACGGGTTAACCCAAGAGACCCAGTACTTC
TRBJ1-6,-,TRBV3-1/TRBV3-2,-,16,CASSPDRDSYNSPLHF,TGTGCCAGCAGTCCGGACAGAGACTCCTATAATTCACCCCTCCACTTT
TRBJ2-1,-,TRBV9,-,14,CASSKLLGYNEQFF,TGTGCCAGCAGCAAGTTACTAGGGTACAATGAGCAGTTCTTC
TRBJ1-1,TRBD1,TRBV4-1,few,17,CASSQVLAGGMNTEAFF,TGCGCCAGCAGCCAAGTTCTTGCAGGGGGCATGAACACTGAAGCTTTCTTT
TRBJ1-4,-,TRBV2,-,13,CASNRVQEEKLFF,TGTGCCAGTAACAGGGTTCAGGAGGAAAAACTGTTTTTT
TRBJ2-2,TRBD2,TRBV7-2,-,15,CASSLFRTSPGELFF,TGTGCCAGCAGCTTATTCCGGACTAGCCCCGGGGAGCTGTTTTTT
TRBJ2-5,TRBD2,TRBV7-2,-,15,CASTLAGASEEGQYF,TGTGCCAGCACGCTAGCGGGGGCCTCCGAGGAGGGCCAGTACTTC
TRBJ2-7,-,TRBV5-4,-,13,CASSLSEGYEQYF,TGTGCCAGCAGCTTGTCCGAGGGATACGAGCAGTACTTC
TRBJ2-6,-,TRBV7-6,-,17,CASSLVAAGPGANVLTF,TGTGCCAGCAGCTTAGTTGCAGCTGGGCCTGGGGCCAACGTCCTGACTTTC
TRBJ1-1,TRBD1,TRBV5-1,-,16,CASKPTGEFRNTEAFF,TGCGCCAGCAAACCCACAGGGGAATTTCGGAACACTGAAGCTTTCTTT
TRBJ1-5,-,TRBV27,-,14,CASRESGNNQPQHF,TGTGCCAGCAGAGAGTCAGGGAACAATCAGCCCCAGCATTTT
TRBJ2-1,TRBD1,TRBV7-2,-,14,CASSTDRASNEQFF,TGTGCCAGCAGCACGGACAGGGCGAGCAATGAGCAGTTCTTC
TRBJ1-5,-,TRBV11-2,-,13,CASSLNGEEPQHF,TGTGCCAGCAGCTTGAACGGGGAGGAGCCCCAGCATTTT
TRBJ2-3,TRBD2,TRBV9,-,18,CASSVGTSGKVSTDTQYF,TGTGCCAGCAGCGTCGGGACTAGCGGGAAAGTGAGCACAGATACGCAGTATTTT
TRBJ2-1,TRBD2,TRBV9,few,17,CASSVAGGGVTGNEQFF,TGTGCCAGCAGCGTAGCTGGCGGGGGAGTCACAGGAAATGAGCAGTTCTTC